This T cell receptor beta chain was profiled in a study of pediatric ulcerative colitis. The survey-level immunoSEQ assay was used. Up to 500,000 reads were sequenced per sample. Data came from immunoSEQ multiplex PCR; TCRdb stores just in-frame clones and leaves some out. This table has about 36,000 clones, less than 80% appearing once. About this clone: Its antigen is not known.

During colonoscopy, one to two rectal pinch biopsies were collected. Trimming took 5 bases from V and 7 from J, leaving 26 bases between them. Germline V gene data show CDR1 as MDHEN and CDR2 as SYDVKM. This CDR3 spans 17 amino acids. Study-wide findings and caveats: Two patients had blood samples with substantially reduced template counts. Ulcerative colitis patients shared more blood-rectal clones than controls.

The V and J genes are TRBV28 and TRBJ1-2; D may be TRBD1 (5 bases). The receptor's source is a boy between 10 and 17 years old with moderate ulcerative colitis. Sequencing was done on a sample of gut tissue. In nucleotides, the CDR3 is TGTGCCAGCAGTCCTGGTCCCCCGGCAGGGCCGGTACGTGGCTACACCTTC. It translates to CASSPGPPAGPVRGYTF.